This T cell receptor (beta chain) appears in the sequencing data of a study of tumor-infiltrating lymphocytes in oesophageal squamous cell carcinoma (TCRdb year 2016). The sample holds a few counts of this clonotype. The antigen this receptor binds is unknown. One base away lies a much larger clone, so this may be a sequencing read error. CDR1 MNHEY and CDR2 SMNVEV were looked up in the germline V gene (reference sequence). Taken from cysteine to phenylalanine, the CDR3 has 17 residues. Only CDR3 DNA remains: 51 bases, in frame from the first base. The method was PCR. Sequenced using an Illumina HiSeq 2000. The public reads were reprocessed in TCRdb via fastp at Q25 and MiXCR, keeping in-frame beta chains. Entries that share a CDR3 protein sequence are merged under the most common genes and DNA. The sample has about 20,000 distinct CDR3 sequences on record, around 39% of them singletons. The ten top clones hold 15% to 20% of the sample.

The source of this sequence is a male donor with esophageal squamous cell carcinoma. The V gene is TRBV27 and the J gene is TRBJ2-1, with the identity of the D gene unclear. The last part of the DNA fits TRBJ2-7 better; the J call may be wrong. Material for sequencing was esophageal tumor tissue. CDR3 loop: CASSLTYFWSSYNEQYF. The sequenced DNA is TGTGCCAGCAGTTTAACTTACTTCTGGAGCTCCTACAATGAGCAGTACTTC.